The clone carrying this TCR beta chain has just a few counts. Its target is unknown. Preparation of the TCRbeta library used unique molecular identifiers. TCRdb re-derived calls from the PCR reads in MiXCR, one entry per CDR3 protein. Here the sample spans 98,000 or so distinct CDR3 sequences, almost 6.5% being singletons. This record belongs to a study of T-cell reconstitution after alpha-beta-depleted transplantation in children. Germline CDR1 and CDR2: MGHDK and SYGVNS. The CDR3 consists of 16 residues. Trimming took off 1 base at V and 2 bases at J, with 13 bases between the two ends. Findings of the study overall: The main origin of T-cell counts and diversity one year after transplant was newly produced T cells. As was reported, about two months after transplant, alpha-beta T cells came from several hundred expanded graft clones.

This specimen consisted of PBMCs, mostly from graft donor cells, obtained 360 days after TCRalphabeta/CD19-depleted stem cell transplant. The rearrangement joins TRBV25-1 to TRBJ2-3; no clear D. The sequence derives from a male patient between 2 and 10 years old who had a stem cell transplant for acute lymphoblastic leukemia, so the T cells may come from the graft donor. CDR3 region: CASSEFSTALTDTQYF. CDR3 nucleotides: TGTGCCAGCAGTGAATTCAGCACGGCACTCACAGATACGCAGTATTTT.